These 30 T cell receptor beta chains were all obtained from the same sample, sequenced in a study of memory CD4+ T cells and cytomegalovirus serostatus. The protocol was immunoSEQ multiplex PCR, while the TCRdb copy is restricted to in-frame clones and leaves out a portion. The sample gives tens of thousands of clones, about 80% of which show up once; over 2% is in the top ten. Single viable CD3+CD4+CD8-CD45RO+ cells were sorted as the memory CD4+ T cells. Sequenced: memory CD4+ T cells from blood. The source is an adult in good health and CMV-seropositive.

This rearrangement joins TRBV7-2 to TRBJ1-1, with D perhaps matching TRBD1 (5 bases). V gave up 3 bases and J gave up 10 bases, with 18 bases separating them. CDR3 length equals 14 residues. Germline CDR1 SGHTA, CDR2 FQGNSA. The DNA for the CDR3 is TGTGCCAGCAGCTTTACCCCCGGGACCGTGGGAGCTTTCTTT. Protein sequence: CASSFTPGTVGAFF.

The rearrangement joins TRBV2 to TRBJ1-1; D ambiguous. This CDR3 has 14 amino acids. From germline, CDR1 is SNHLY and CDR2 FYNNEI. Trimming shortened V by 8 bases and J by 1 base, and 14 bases separated the two germline ends. This chain's CDR3 is CASVPGGGNTEAFF. CDR3 in DNA: TGTGCCAGCGTACCTGGAGGAGGGAACACTGAAGCTTTCTTT.

The rearrangement uses TRBV6-1 and TRBJ2-2; D may be TRBD1 or TRBD2 (7 bases each). The V end lost 11 bases, the J end lost 4 bases, and 14 bases lay between the germline ends. Germline-derived CDR1 and CDR2 are MNHNS and SASEGT. The CDR3 has 13 residues. CDR3 region: CAGRGLGTGELFF. CDR3 nucleotides: TGTGCCGGGAGGGGGCTGGGCACCGGGGAGCTGTTTTTT.

V usage is TRBV7-9 and J usage is TRBJ2-1, with 9 positions matching TRBD2. V shed 5 bases, J shed 8 bases, and the junction held 10 bases outside the gene matches. CDR1 and CDR2 from the germline V gene are SEHNR and FQNEAQ (reference sequence). This CDR3 spans 15 amino acids. This chain's CDR3 is CASSHGGRVMDEQFF. CDR3 nucleotide sequence: TGTGCCAGCAGCCATGGCGGGAGGGTAATGGATGAGCAGTTCTTC.

The rearrangement uses TRBV27 and TRBJ1-1; TRBD1 might be the D (5 bases). The germline gives CDR1 MNHEY, CDR2 SMNVEV (reference sequence). V gave up 3 bases and J gave up 7 bases, with 15 bases separating them. The CDR3 has 14 amino acids. CDR3 amino acids: CASSFFRDQGEAFF. CDR3 sequence (DNA): TGTGCCAGCAGTTTCTTTAGGGATCAGGGTGAAGCTTTCTTT.

The chain links TRBV5-6 to TRBJ1-2; no reliable D call. The ends were cut back, 1 base at V and 2 bases at J, with 6 bases in the middle. This CDR3 spans 13 amino acids. CDR1 SGHDT and CDR2 YYEEEE come from the germline V gene. In DNA, the CDR3 is TGTGCCAGCAGCTTGAGGGAAAACTATGGCTACACCTTC. Translation gives CASSLRENYGYTF.

The rearrangement links TRBV7-8 to TRBJ2-7; 8 bases line up with TRBD1. After removal of 6 bases from V and 1 base from J, the junction contained 14 bases not matched to a gene. The CDR3 spans 17 residues. The V gene's germline CDR1 is SGHVS and CDR2 FQNEAQ. CDR3 sequence: CASSQRAGGSTSYEQYF. In DNA, the CDR3 is TGTGCCAGCAGTCAACGGGCAGGGGGCAGTACGTCCTACGAGCAGTACTTC.

The chain couples TRBV2 to TRBJ2-7, with D perhaps matching TRBD2 (5 bases). The CDR3 totals 14 residues. V gave up 4 bases and J gave up 3 bases, with 13 bases separating them. CDR1 is SNHLY and CDR2 is FYNNEI in the germline V gene. CDR3 bases: TGTGCCAGCAGTGTTGGAGGAGTGGGCTACGAGCAGTACTTC. Its translation is CASSVGGVGYEQYF.

This chain uses TRBV4-3 with TRBJ1-3, with D possibly TRBD1 on 6 matching bases. Germline loops: CDR1 LGHNA, CDR2 YSLEER. The CDR3 is 16 residues long. The V and J ends lost 4 bases and 12 bases respectively, with 25 bases between them. CDR3 sequence reads: CASSPPGVPGNEIIYF. CDR3 in DNA: TGCGCCAGCAGCCCCCCAGGGGTTCCCGGGAATGAAATCATATATTTT.

This chain connects TRBV6-5 to TRBJ1-4; D not resolved. This CDR3 is built from 13 residues. The V end was cut by 6 bases, the J end by 5 bases, with 10 bases between. Germline CDR1 and CDR2: MNHEY and SVGAGI. CDR3 sequence reads: CASRSKKNEKLFF. The CDR3, as DNA: TGTGCCAGCAGGAGTAAAAAAAATGAAAAACTGTTTTTT.

V is TRBV27 and J is TRBJ2-7; D not certain. The CDR3 loop spans 11 amino acids. Germline CDR1 MNHEY, CDR2 SMNVEV (reference sequence). V was pared by 2 bases and J by 6 bases, with 5 bases between. CDR3 residues: CASSLRVEQYV. CDR3 nucleotide sequence: TGTGCCAGCAGTTTAAGGGTCGAGCAGTACGTC.

The V and J genes are TRBV10-3 and TRBJ2-2, with 11 bases fitting TRBD2. Germline V gene data show CDR1 as ENHRY and CDR2 as SYGVKD. Trimming at V came to 6 bases and at J to 5 bases, leaving 2 bases not matched to a gene. The CDR3 covers 14 residues. The chain's CDR3 is CAISASGRTGELFF. For the CDR3, the DNA is TGTGCCATCAGCGCTAGCGGGAGGACCGGGGAGCTGTTTTTT.

The rearrangement uses TRBV5-1 and TRBJ1-2; 8 bases match TRBD1. This CDR3 is 13 amino acids long. Unmatched junction bases numbered 10, after V lost 7 bases and J lost 8 bases. Germline V lookup: CDR1 SGHRS, CDR2 YFSETQ. The CDR3 coding sequence is TGCGCCAGCCTTGGGACAGGAAAAGGGGGCTACACCTTC. Translation: CASLGTGKGGYTF. Combining the CDR3 with reference TRBV5-1 and TRBJ1-2 gives the whole variable domain KAGVTQTPRYLIKTRGQQVTLSCSPISGHRSVSWYQQTPGQGLQFLFEYFSETQRNKGNFPGRFSGRQFSNSRSEMNVSTLELGDSALYLCASLGTGKGGYTFGSGTRLTVV.

The rearrangement uses TRBV2 and TRBJ2-7; no clear D gene. Germline V gene data show CDR1 as SNHLY and CDR2 as FYNNEI. The CDR3 contains 12 residues. The ends were cut back, 7 bases at V and 3 bases at J, with 10 bases in the middle. The CDR3 DNA sequence: TGTGCCAGCAAGTGGCAGATCTACGAGCAGTACTTC. Amino acids: CASKWQIYEQYF.

This clone was recorded a few times. The chain uses TRBV6-1 and TRBJ2-7, with unresolved D. The CDR3 totals 13 residues. Germline CDR1 and CDR2: MNHNS and SASEGT. V was clipped by 5 bases and J by 2 bases, with 10 bases between them. CDR3 sequence: CASSLQPAYEQYV. DNA of the CDR3: TGTGCCAGCAGTCTACAGCCAGCCTACGAGCAGTACGTC.

A note on this clone: A junction boundary mismatches the germline segment, possibly from a read error. This chain joins TRBV29-1 and TRBJ1-5; maybe TRBD1 (5 bases). Germline CDR1 is SQVTM and CDR2 is ANQGSEA. The CDR3 covers 13 residues. The CDR3 DNA sequence: TGCAGCGTCGAAGGGGTGGAGGGCCAGCCCCAGCATTTT. Protein product: CSVEGVEGQPQHF. Variable domain in full (rest from reference TRBV29-1 and TRBJ1-5): SAVISQKPSRDICQRGTSLTIQCQVDSQVTMMFWYRQQPGQSLTLIATANQGSEATYESGFVIDKFPISRPNLTFSTLTVSNMSPEDSSIYLCSVEGVEGQPQHFGDGTRLSIL.

V gene TRBV5-8 combines with J gene TRBJ2-2; TRBD1 aligns across 8 bases. J was trimmed by 8 bases and V by 5 bases; bases with no gene match: 2. This CDR3 comprises 12 residues. The germline V gene has CDR1 SGHTS and CDR2 YDEGEE. The DNA for the CDR3 is TGTGCCAGCAGACGGACAGGGGGGGAGCTGTTTTTT. It specifies CASRRTGGELFF.

In its sample, this clone ranks as medium-sized. The chain combines TRBV10-1 with TRBJ2-3; D not resolved. CDR1 is WNHNN, CDR2 SYGVQD, per germline (reference sequence). Trimming left V 0 bases short and J 6 bases short, with 4 bases between. The CDR3 runs to 12 residues. CDR3 protein: CASSESADTQYF. The CDR3 DNA follows: TGCGCCAGCAGTGAGTCGGCGGATACGCAGTATTTT.

This chain links TRBV6-6 with TRBJ2-3; D possibly matches TRBD1 or TRBD2 (7 bases each). In germline, CDR1 is MNHNY, CDR2 SVGAGI (reference sequence). The V end was cut by 6 bases, the J end by 1 base, with 17 bases between. This CDR3 has 16 amino acids. In DNA form, the CDR3 reads TGTGCCAGCAGCCCTGCCAGGGGGGGACGCACAGATACGCAGTATTTT. It specifies CASSPARGGRTDTQYF.

V is TRBV7-2 and J is TRBJ2-3; D is unresolved. V shed 3 bases and J shed 3 bases, with 7 bases lying between them. The CDR3 has 13 amino acids. Germline lookup yields CDR1 SGHTA and CDR2 FQGNSA. CDR3 nucleotides: TGTGCCAGCAGCTTTCGGATGACAGATACGCAGTATTTT. Protein product: CASSFRMTDTQYF.

The V and J genes are TRBV5-1 and TRBJ1-1; the D gene is possibly TRBD1 (6 bases). The CDR3 has 15 amino acids. Germline V gives CDR1 SGHRS, CDR2 YFSETQ. The V end lost 4 bases, the J end lost 7 bases, and 20 bases lay between the germline ends. As DNA, the CDR3 is TGCGCCAGCAGCCCGGGGGGTATACAGGGCGGTGAAGCTTTCTTT. Its protein product is CASSPGGIQGGEAFF.

This sequence joins TRBV10-3 and TRBJ2-5, with D possibly being TRBD2 (6 bases). Germline V gene sequence: CDR1 ENHRY, CDR2 SYGVKD. This CDR3 comprises 14 residues. V was cut by 6 bases and J by 2 bases, with 13 bases left in between. For the CDR3, the DNA is TGTGCCATCAGGGCGGGGATGGATCAAGAGACCCAGTACTTC. This encodes CAIRAGMDQETQYF.

The chain combines TRBV2 with TRBJ2-3; no reliable D call. The germline V gene encodes CDR1 SNHLY and CDR2 FYNNEI. The CDR3 covers 15 residues. Trimming took off 4 bases at V and 0 bases at J, with 11 bases between the two ends. The DNA for the CDR3 is TGTGCCAGCAGTGTACGGAGATCTAGCACAGATACGCAGTATTTT. Translating it yields CASSVRRSSTDTQYF.

The chain joins TRBV2 to TRBJ2-7; D is possibly TRBD1 (5 bases). The V end was cut by 8 bases, the J end by 0 bases, with 11 bases between. The CDR3 extends over 13 amino acids. Germline lookup yields CDR1 SNHLY and CDR2 FYNNEI. CDR3: CASSSDTSYEQYV. The CDR3 bases are TGTGCCAGCTCGTCGGACACCTCCTACGAGCAGTACGTC.

The chain combines TRBV18 with TRBJ2-7; TRBD1 agrees at 9 bases. Germline CDR1 and CDR2: KGHSH and LQKENI. V gave up 5 bases and J gave up 5 bases; unmatched junction bases: 7. The CDR3 sequence is 14 residues long. The CDR3 DNA sequence: TGTGCCAGCTCATCTAGGACAGGGGACAACGAGCAGTACTTC. Protein product: CASSSRTGDNEQYF.

The J gene is TRBJ1-4, the V gene TRBV11-3; tentatively, D is TRBD1 (5 bases). V lost 5 bases and J 5 bases, leaving 18 bases between the germline ends. The CDR3 consists of 16 residues. The germline V gene has CDR1 SGHNT and CDR2 YENEEA. DNA of the CDR3: TGTGCCAGCAGCCGCGGTCGTTCAGGGCCAAATGAAAAACTGTTTTTT. Translation gives CASSRGRSGPNEKLFF.

This rearrangement joins TRBV27 to TRBJ2-7; 9 bases are shared with TRBD2. Germline CDR1 and CDR2: MNHEY and SMNVEV (reference sequence). The length of the CDR3 is 14 residues. V was pared by 6 bases and J by 2 bases, with 5 bases of the junction left unmatched. This chain's CDR3 is CASSPSGKTYEQYF. CDR3 nucleotide sequence: TGTGCCAGCAGCCCTAGCGGGAAAACCTACGAGCAGTACTTC.

The chain joins TRBV2 to TRBJ2-1, with 10 bases identical to TRBD2. J lost 8 bases, V lost 7 bases, and 8 bases had no gene match. From germline, CDR1 is SNHLY and CDR2 FYNNEI. The CDR3 is 14 residues long. CDR3 DNA: TGTGCCAGCACGGCTAGCGGGAGTGTCTATGAGCAGTTCTTC. Translation gives CASTASGSVYEQFF.

The rearrangement links TRBV7-2 to TRBJ1-4; D is unclear. The CDR3 has 13 residues. V dropped 8 bases and J dropped 8 bases, with 15 bases sitting between them. CDR1 is SGHTA, CDR2 FQGNSA, per germline. The CDR3 coding sequence is TGTGCCAGCGGAGCGGCCGGGTGGGAAAAACTGTTTTTT. Protein sequence: CASGAAGWEKLFF. Based on the CDR3 plus reference TRBV7-2 and TRBJ1-4, the full variable domain is GAGVSQSPSNKVTEKGKDVELRCDPISGHTALYWYRQSLGQGLEFLIYFQGNSAPDKSGLPSDRFSAERTGGSVSTLTIQRTQQEDSAVYLCASGAAGWEKLFFGSGTQLSVL.

This clone showed up just once. The rearrangement uses TRBV5-1 and TRBJ1-2; a possible D gene is TRBD1 (6 bases). Germline V gene sequence: CDR1 SGHRS, CDR2 YFSETQ. The ends were cut back, 4 bases at V and 1 base at J, with 8 bases in the middle. The CDR3 spans 13 residues. The CDR3 bases are TGCGCCAGCAGCGAGGACAGTAACTATGGCTACACCTTC. It codes for CASSEDSNYGYTF.